The rows below give T cell receptor beta chains drawn from one sample of a study of Ad26.COV2.S vaccination and SARS-CoV-2 variants. Method: immunoSEQ multiplex PCR; TCRdb's copy keeps in-frame clones and lacks some. Of about 500,000 clones in the sample, roughly 87% were seen once. The sample consisted of peripheral blood, taken in a trial of Ad26.COV2.S vaccine versus placebo. The receptors shown here come from a person between 18 and 65 years old who received the Ad26.COV2.S COVID-19 vaccine or a placebo. CDR3s include the opening cysteine and the closing phenylalanine or tryptophan. D genes are given only for firm matches. Not all rows give a size; the values are once, few, many and, for expanded clones, a class.

v_gene: TRBV9
abundance: .
j_gene: TRBJ1-4
d_gene: .
CDR3nt: TGTGCCAGCAGCGTAGGAGGGATGGGTGAAAAACTGTTTTTT
CDR3aa: CASSVGGMGEKLFF

v_gene: TRBV27
abundance: .
j_gene: TRBJ1-1
d_gene: .
CDR3nt: TGTGCCAGCAGTTTTGCGAGGGGGTTTGGTATTGAAGCTTTCTTT
CDR3aa: CASSFARGFGIEAFF

v_gene: TRBV28
abundance: .
j_gene: TRBJ2-3
d_gene: TRBD1
CDR3nt: TGTGCCAGCAGTGGCGGACAGGTCACAGATACGCAGTATTTT
CDR3aa: CASSGGQVTDTQYF

v_gene: TRBV2
abundance: .
j_gene: TRBJ1-3
d_gene: .
CDR3nt: TGTGCCAGCAGACACAGGGAGGGAAACACCATATATTTT
CDR3aa: CASRHREGNTIYF

v_gene: TRBV7-2
abundance: few
j_gene: TRBJ2-1
d_gene: .
CDR3nt: TGTGCCAGCAGCTTTATCGTCGCCTCCTACAATGAGCAGTTCTTC
CDR3aa: CASSFIVASYNEQFF

v_gene: TRBV10-2
abundance: .
j_gene: TRBJ2-1
d_gene: TRBD1
CDR3nt: TGCGCCAGCAGTGAGTTTCGCGAGACAGGGAGTCTCTACAATGAGCAGTTCTTC
CDR3aa: CASSEFRETGSLYNEQFF

v_gene: TRBV2
abundance: .
j_gene: TRBJ1-1
d_gene: .
CDR3nt: TGTGCCAGCAGTGATGTGGGTACTGAAGCTTTCTTT
CDR3aa: CASSDVGTEAFF

v_gene: TRBV3-1/TRBV3-2
abundance: .
j_gene: TRBJ1-1
d_gene: .
CDR3nt: TGTGCCAGCAGCCAAGATCTGCGCACTGAAGCTTTCTTT
CDR3aa: CASSQDLRTEAFF

v_gene: TRBV28
abundance: .
j_gene: TRBJ2-2
d_gene: .
CDR3nt: TGTGCCAGCAGTACTGTCTCGGACGGATTAAACACCGGGGAGCTGTTTTTT
CDR3aa: CASSTVSDGLNTGELFF

v_gene: TRBV7-2
abundance: .
j_gene: TRBJ1-4
d_gene: .
CDR3nt: TGTGCCAGCAGCTTAGGCGGGGGGTCGGGGACTAATGAAAAACTGTTTTTT
CDR3aa: CASSLGGGSGTNEKLFF

v_gene: TRBV5-4
abundance: .
j_gene: TRBJ2-1
d_gene: .
CDR3nt: TGTGCCAGCAGCTTGCCCGGGGTATACAATGAGCAGTTCTTC
CDR3aa: CASSLPGVYNEQFF

v_gene: TRBV14
abundance: .
j_gene: TRBJ1-1
d_gene: .
CDR3nt: TGTGCCAGCAGCCCCCGTGGGGGGGCCACTGAAGCTTTCTTT
CDR3aa: CASSPRGGATEAFF

v_gene: TRBV7-8
abundance: .
j_gene: TRBJ1-5
d_gene: .
CDR3nt: TGTGCCAGCAGCTTGGGGGTTAATCAGCCCCAGCATTTT
CDR3aa: CASSLGVNQPQHF

v_gene: TRBV18
abundance: .
j_gene: TRBJ1-4
d_gene: TRBD1
CDR3nt: TGTGCCAGCTCACCCCGACAGGGCGGAAAACTGTTTTTT
CDR3aa: CASSPRQGGKLFF

v_gene: TRBV19
abundance: .
j_gene: TRBJ2-1
d_gene: .
CDR3nt: TGTGCCAGTAGTGTACCCAGGGATCCTGAGCAGTTCTTC
CDR3aa: CASSVPRDPEQFF

v_gene: TRBV27
abundance: .
j_gene: TRBJ2-7
d_gene: TRBD1
CDR3nt: TGTGCCAGCAGTACCCAACAGGGGGCCGTATACGAGCAGTACTTC
CDR3aa: CASSTQQGAVYEQYF

v_gene: TRBV5-1
abundance: .
j_gene: TRBJ2-2
d_gene: .
CDR3nt: TGCGCCAGCAGCTTGGTTCCGGGCGTAGACGGGGAGCTGTTTTTT
CDR3aa: CASSLVPGVDGELFF

v_gene: TRBV2
abundance: .
j_gene: TRBJ2-5
d_gene: TRBD2
CDR3nt: TGTGCCAGCGTGCGGGAGGGTCGAGAGACCCAGTACTTC
CDR3aa: CASVREGRETQYF

v_gene: TRBV4-3
abundance: .
j_gene: TRBJ2-2
d_gene: .
CDR3nt: TGCGCCAGCAGCCCGTGGACAGTCTTGAACCCCGGGGAGCTGTTTTTT
CDR3aa: CASSPWTVLNPGELFF

v_gene: TRBV7-8
abundance: .
j_gene: TRBJ1-6
d_gene: .
CDR3nt: TGTGCCAGCAGCTTGGTTAAGGGATCCACCTATAATTCACCCCTCCACTTT
CDR3aa: CASSLVKGSTYNSPLHF

v_gene: TRBV7-9
abundance: few
j_gene: TRBJ2-7
d_gene: .
CDR3nt: TGTGCCAGCAGCTTAGTAGGTTACGAGCAGTACTTC
CDR3aa: CASSLVGYEQYF

v_gene: TRBV11-1
abundance: .
j_gene: TRBJ1-1
d_gene: TRBD1
CDR3nt: TGTGCCAGCAGGAAAAGGACAGGAGCGAACACTGAAGCTTTCTTT
CDR3aa: CASRKRTGANTEAFF

v_gene: TRBV30
abundance: .
j_gene: TRBJ1-4
d_gene: TRBD1
CDR3nt: TGTGCCTGGAGTAGGGGGCAGACTAATGAAAAACTGTTTTTT
CDR3aa: CAWSRGQTNEKLFF

v_gene: TRBV4-2
abundance: .
j_gene: TRBJ2-1
d_gene: TRBD2
CDR3nt: TGTGCCAGCAGCCAAGCACCCGGGACTAGCGGGAGCTACAATGAGCAGTTCTTC
CDR3aa: CASSQAPGTSGSYNEQFF

v_gene: TRBV7-9
abundance: .
j_gene: TRBJ1-1
d_gene: .
CDR3nt: TGTGCCAGCAGCTCTAAGAAGCAGGGAGAAGCTTTCTTT
CDR3aa: CASSSKKQGEAFF

v_gene: TRBV14
abundance: .
j_gene: TRBJ2-2
d_gene: .
CDR3nt: TGTGCCAGCAGCCAAGCTACCGGGTACACCGGGGAGCTGTTTTTT
CDR3aa: CASSQATGYTGELFF

v_gene: TRBV5-4
abundance: .
j_gene: TRBJ2-2
d_gene: TRBD2
CDR3nt: TGTGCCAGCAGCTTAAGACTAGCGGTTAACACCGGGGAGCTGTTTTTT
CDR3aa: CASSLRLAVNTGELFF

v_gene: TRBV9
abundance: .
j_gene: TRBJ1-3
d_gene: .
CDR3nt: TGTGCCAGCAGCGGCAGCCCAGGTCGTGGAAACACCATATATTTT
CDR3aa: CASSGSPGRGNTIYF